These T cell receptor beta chains were read from a single sample in a study of cytomegalovirus exposure and HLA in healthy donors. Data came from immunoSEQ multiplex PCR; TCRdb stores just in-frame clones and leaves some out. The sample shows 100,000 to 150,000 clones, around two thirds of them seen only once. The sample comprised PBMCs. These receptors all come from a man aged 55 to 70 in good health and CMV-seropositive. CDR3s include the opening cysteine and the closing phenylalanine or tryptophan. Fields, in order: CDR3 DNA, CDR3 protein, V gene, clone size, J gene, D gene. The D gene is left open where the match is weak. Clone size is stated in some rows and not others, as once, few, many or a class when expanded.

CDR3 DNA: TGCGCCAGCACTCGAGGGGGCCCAAGATCTGGGGCCAACGTCCTGACTTTC
CDR3 protein: CASTRGGPRSGANVLTF
V gene: TRBV5-1
clone size: -
J gene: TRBJ2-6
D gene: TRBD1

CDR3 DNA: TGTGCCAGCAGTCTCGACGGAGCCCAGGGGTATGGCTACACCTTC
CDR3 protein: CASSLDGAQGYGYTF
V gene: TRBV11-2
clone size: -
J gene: TRBJ1-2
D gene: -

CDR3 DNA: TGTGCCAGCACCCCCTTACTAGCGGGAACAGAGACCCAGTACTTC
CDR3 protein: CASTPLLAGTETQYF
V gene: TRBV28
clone size: -
J gene: TRBJ2-5
D gene: TRBD2

CDR3 DNA: TGTGCCACCAGGGGGGACAGGGCCTCCTATAATTCACCCCTCCACTTT
CDR3 protein: CATRGDRASYNSPLHF
V gene: TRBV2
clone size: -
J gene: TRBJ1-6
D gene: TRBD1

CDR3 DNA: TGTGCCAGCAGTGAAGTGGCCAGGGTGGGAAACACCATATATTTT
CDR3 protein: CASSEVARVGNTIYF
V gene: TRBV6-1
clone size: -
J gene: TRBJ1-3
D gene: -

CDR3 DNA: TGCAGCGTTGTAAAGGACTTACTTAGCACAGATACGCAGTATTTT
CDR3 protein: CSVVKDLLSTDTQYF
V gene: TRBV29-1
clone size: -
J gene: TRBJ2-3
D gene: -

CDR3 DNA: TGTGCCAGCTCACCACCCTCGGACAGGGGGCGCGGGTATGGCTACACCTTC
CDR3 protein: CASSPPSDRGRGYGYTF
V gene: TRBV18
clone size: -
J gene: TRBJ1-2
D gene: TRBD1

CDR3 DNA: TGTGCCAGCAGCTTGATTGGGAGGTCCGATGAAAAACTGTTTTTT
CDR3 protein: CASSLIGRSDEKLFF
V gene: TRBV5-6
clone size: -
J gene: TRBJ1-4
D gene: -

CDR3 DNA: TGTGCCAGCAGACCCGGGGGAGGAGGCGGCTATGGCTACACCTTC
CDR3 protein: CASRPGGGGGYGYTF
V gene: TRBV5-4
clone size: -
J gene: TRBJ1-2
D gene: -

CDR3 DNA: TGTGCCTGGAGTGCCCCGGGAGGAGGGAGGAAAAATGAGCAGTTCTTC
CDR3 protein: CAWSAPGGGRKNEQFF
V gene: TRBV30
clone size: -
J gene: TRBJ2-1
D gene: TRBD2

CDR3 DNA: TGTGCCAGCAGCCGAGGGGAGACCCAGTACTTC
CDR3 protein: CASSRGETQYF
V gene: TRBV14
clone size: -
J gene: TRBJ2-5
D gene: -

CDR3 DNA: TGTGCCAGCAGCTTAGACACCCAAAGGACAGCCGACGTGGTCGGATACACCATATATTTT
CDR3 protein: CASSLDTQRTADVVGYTIYF
V gene: TRBV11-2
clone size: -
J gene: TRBJ1-3
D gene: -

CDR3 DNA: TGTGCCAGCAGTTACTCCCAGGGGGCATTTTACGAGCAGTACTTC
CDR3 protein: CASSYSQGAFYEQYF
V gene: TRBV6-5
clone size: -
J gene: TRBJ2-7
D gene: TRBD1

CDR3 DNA: TGTGCCAGCAGAAAAGAGGACAGCTCTAATGAAAAACTGTTTTTT
CDR3 protein: CASRKEDSSNEKLFF
V gene: TRBV6-4
clone size: -
J gene: TRBJ1-4
D gene: -

CDR3 DNA: TGTGCCAGCAGCTCGGGACTAGCGGGGGGCTTTTACAATGAGCAGTTCTTC
CDR3 protein: CASSSGLAGGFYNEQFF
V gene: TRBV11-2
clone size: few
J gene: TRBJ2-1
D gene: TRBD2

CDR3 DNA: TGTGCCAGCAGCGGACAGGGTGCGGAAAAACTGTTTTTT
CDR3 protein: CASSGQGAEKLFF
V gene: TRBV2
clone size: -
J gene: TRBJ1-4
D gene: TRBD1

CDR3 DNA: TGTGCCAGCAGCCCGGGGGACAGAGACACTGAAGCTTTCTTT
CDR3 protein: CASSPGDRDTEAFF
V gene: TRBV5-6
clone size: -
J gene: TRBJ1-1
D gene: TRBD1

CDR3 DNA: TGTGCCAGCAGCTTAAACGGAGGACCCCAGCATTTT
CDR3 protein: CASSLNGGPQHF
V gene: TRBV7-3
clone size: -
J gene: TRBJ1-5
D gene: -

CDR3 DNA: TGTGCCAGCACCCCCGGGGGGGACCAAGAGACCCAGTACTTC
CDR3 protein: CASTPGGDQETQYF
V gene: TRBV4-2
clone size: -
J gene: TRBJ2-5
D gene: TRBD2

CDR3 DNA: TGTGCCAGCAGCTTACGCGGGGATGCAGATACGCAGTATTTT
CDR3 protein: CASSLRGDADTQYF
V gene: TRBV11-3
clone size: -
J gene: TRBJ2-3
D gene: -

CDR3 DNA: TGTGCCAGCAGCCCCACAGGAGGACTAAATAATCAGCCCCAGCATTTT
CDR3 protein: CASSPTGGLNNQPQHF
V gene: TRBV7-8
clone size: -
J gene: TRBJ1-5
D gene: -

CDR3 DNA: TGTGCCAGCAGTCCGACGACAGGGGCGAACACCGGGGAGCTGTTTTTT
CDR3 protein: CASSPTTGANTGELFF
V gene: TRBV27
clone size: few
J gene: TRBJ2-2
D gene: TRBD1

CDR3 DNA: TGTGCCAGTAAGTTAGTGAATGAGCAGTTCTTC
CDR3 protein: CASKLVNEQFF
V gene: TRBV19
clone size: -
J gene: TRBJ2-1
D gene: -

CDR3 DNA: TGTGCCAGCAGCTCCAGACTAGCGCCCCTAGGTGGCACAGATACGCAGTATTTT
CDR3 protein: CASSSRLAPLGGTDTQYF
V gene: TRBV9
clone size: -
J gene: TRBJ2-3
D gene: TRBD2

CDR3 DNA: TGTGCCAGCAGCTTTCGGGGTGCTAGCACAGATACGCAGTATTTT
CDR3 protein: CASSFRGASTDTQYF
V gene: TRBV7-3
clone size: -
J gene: TRBJ2-3
D gene: -

CDR3 DNA: TGTGCCAGCACTCCTGGCGGACTAGCTAAAGAGACCCAGTACTTC
CDR3 protein: CASTPGGLAKETQYF
V gene: TRBV28
clone size: -
J gene: TRBJ2-5
D gene: TRBD2

CDR3 DNA: TGCGCCAGCAGCCAAGAGGGGGGGGCGAGGAATTCACCCCTCCACTTT
CDR3 protein: CASSQEGGARNSPLHF
V gene: TRBV4-1
clone size: few
J gene: TRBJ1-6
D gene: -

CDR3 DNA: TGTGCCACCAGCTCACCGGGACAGCCTACCTACGAGCAGTACTTC
CDR3 protein: CATSSPGQPTYEQYF
V gene: TRBV15
clone size: once
J gene: TRBJ2-7
D gene: TRBD1

CDR3 DNA: TGCGCCAGCAAGGTTCAGTCGGACAGTAACAATGAGCAGTTCTTC
CDR3 protein: CASKVQSDSNNEQFF
V gene: TRBV5-1
clone size: few
J gene: TRBJ2-1
D gene: -

CDR3 DNA: TGCGCCAGCAGCTTGGGTAGTTCAGGGGGCGATGGCTACACCTTC
CDR3 protein: CASSLGSSGGDGYTF
V gene: TRBV5-1
clone size: -
J gene: TRBJ1-2
D gene: TRBD1

CDR3 DNA: TGTGCCAGCAGCTTAGCGCGGTTAACTGAAGCTTTCTTT
CDR3 protein: CASSLARLTEAFF
V gene: TRBV7-9
clone size: -
J gene: TRBJ1-1
D gene: -

CDR3 DNA: TGCGCCAGCAGCGGGGCGGAGACTTCCTACAATGAGCAGTTCTTC
CDR3 protein: CASSGAETSYNEQFF
V gene: TRBV4-1
clone size: -
J gene: TRBJ2-1
D gene: -

CDR3 DNA: TGTGCCAGCAGTGATGGGACAGCAACTTATAGCAATCAGCCCCAGCATTTT
CDR3 protein: CASSDGTATYSNQPQHF
V gene: TRBV2
clone size: -
J gene: TRBJ1-5
D gene: TRBD1

CDR3 DNA: TGTGCCAGCAGTTGGGATGACAGGGTAAATAGGGGCGAGCAGTACTTC
CDR3 protein: CASSWDDRVNRGEQYF
V gene: TRBV28
clone size: -
J gene: TRBJ2-7
D gene: TRBD1

CDR3 DNA: TGTGCCAGCAGAAGCGGGGGGGATACGCAGTATTTT
CDR3 protein: CASRSGGDTQYF
V gene: TRBV6-1
clone size: -
J gene: TRBJ2-3
D gene: TRBD2

CDR3 DNA: TGTGCCAGCAGCTACCAGGGGGCTGGAAACACCATATATTTT
CDR3 protein: CASSYQGAGNTIYF
V gene: TRBV5-4
clone size: few
J gene: TRBJ1-3
D gene: TRBD1

CDR3 DNA: TGTGCCAGCTCCGACAGCTACTCACCCCTCCACTTT
CDR3 protein: CASSDSYSPLHF
V gene: TRBV6-1
clone size: -
J gene: TRBJ1-6
D gene: -

CDR3 DNA: TGTGCCAGCAGCTTGGGGCCTAGCTCTGGGGCCAACGTCCTGACTTTC
CDR3 protein: CASSLGPSSGANVLTF
V gene: TRBV5-6
clone size: -
J gene: TRBJ2-6
D gene: -

CDR3 DNA: TGTGCCAGCCAAACCCCAGGGCAAGAGACCCAGTACTTC
CDR3 protein: CASQTPGQETQYF
V gene: TRBV28
clone size: once
J gene: TRBJ2-5
D gene: -

CDR3 DNA: TGTGCCAGTAGTATAGATTCGACAGGGTTGAGCTCCTATAATTCACCCCTCCACTTT
CDR3 protein: CASSIDSTGLSSYNSPLHF
V gene: TRBV19
clone size: once
J gene: TRBJ1-6
D gene: TRBD1

CDR3 DNA: TGTGCCAGCAGTTTCTCAGGTTCCTATGATACGCAGTATTTT
CDR3 protein: CASSFSGSYDTQYF
V gene: TRBV28
clone size: -
J gene: TRBJ2-3
D gene: -

CDR3 DNA: TGTGCCAGCAGCGTAGGGAGCGGGGGTCTCCAAGAGACCCAGTACTTC
CDR3 protein: CASSVGSGGLQETQYF
V gene: TRBV9
clone size: once
J gene: TRBJ2-5
D gene: TRBD2